This TCR beta chain was sequenced during a study of T-cell memory formation after mild COVID-19. Background on the study: Clustering of TCRs was largely donor specific. Notes on the study in general: A second wave of clones peaked on day 37, and their SARS-CoV-2 specificity went unconfirmed. There were some responding clones in pre-infection memory, which suggested that cross-reactive memory had joined. Clones that shrank (day 15 to 85) were balanced CD4/CD8, whereas later expanders leaned CD4+.

MiXCR was run by TCRdb on the 5' RACE reads, yielding one entry per CDR3 protein. The sample has approximately 300,000 distinct CDR3 sequences, about a sixth seen once. Comment on this clonotype: The antigen remains unidentified.

The J segment lost 3 bases and the V segment lost 5 bases, leaving 6 bases of the junction unmatched. Looked up from germline, CDR1 is SEHNR and CDR2 is FQNEAQ (reference sequence). This CDR3 region has 15 residues. This chain connects TRBV7-9 to TRBJ1-5; 8 positions agree with TRBD1. The sequence came from a man aged 18 to 30 who had mild COVID-19 (a few samples of this study predate the infection). Cell type and time point are not known. The sequenced material came from PBMCs or a T cell subset sorted from them (not recorded which). Written as DNA, the CDR3 is TGTGCCAGCAGCGAGGGACAGGTCTCCAATCAGCCCCAGCATTTT. It encodes CASSEGQVSNQPQHF.